This T cell receptor (beta chain) was retrieved from a study of T cell changes during pregnancy in multiple sclerosis (dated 2019 in TCRdb). Turning to the overall study: In women with multiple sclerosis, the researchers looked at how the T cell repertoire shifted as pregnancy progressed.

For CDR1 and CDR2, the germline V gene (reference sequence) lists LNHDA and SQIVND. From the cysteine through the phenylalanine, the CDR3 covers 17 amino acids. Only CDR3 DNA remains: 51 bases, in frame from the first base. Trimming accounts for 1 base at V and 0 bases at J, while the number of junction bases matched to no gene is 6. The method was the immunoSEQ multiplex PCR assay. TCRdb obtained this table from immuneACCESS and retained in-frame rearrangements with V and J assigned. These tables miss some clones; where compared with another copy, unresolved V genes account for less than half of the shortfall, and the remainder is unexplained. A total of approximately 70,000 clones appear in this sample, roughly 94% of them only once. The ten biggest clones cover over 0.12% of the sample. As regards this clone: The target of this receptor is not known. No base qualities exist here, and no much larger clone lies one base off it.

The sample consisted of CD4+ T cells from peripheral blood mononuclear cells, taken after pregnancy. This clonotype originated in a female donor with multiple sclerosis, enrolled in a pregnancy study. The chain couples TRBV19 to TRBJ2-1, with 7 bases in between that match TRBD2. Here is the DNA: TGTGCCAGTAGTATAGGGTACGGCGGGAGCTCCTACAATGAGCAGTTCTTC. This yields the protein CASSIGYGGSSYNEQFF.